This T cell receptor (beta chain) was obtained from a study of blood T cell repertoires in COVID-19. Turning to the study itself: The origin of the acute and convalescent COVID-19 samples was the United States, Italy and Spain. In each case, the material was cDNA or gDNA derived from T cells, B-cell-depleted T cells, or PBMCs.

Here immunoSEQ multiplex PCR was the method, and the copy in TCRdb shows in-frame clones only, minus some. The sample gives around 180,000 clones, approximately 85% of which show up once; over 2.5% is in the top ten. The CDR3 totals 13 residues. CDR1 is SGHKS, CDR2 YYEKEE, per germline (reference sequence). The ends lost 3 bases at V and 4 bases at J; junction bases unmatched: 1. The receptor comes from a man aged 60 to 69 with acute or convalescent COVID-19. The sequenced material came from peripheral blood. The V gene is TRBV5-5, the J gene TRBJ1-2, with 9 bases lining up with TRBD1. The CDR3 here is CASSSGQGYGYTF. CDR3 nucleotide sequence: TGTGCCAGCAGCTCGGGACAGGGCTATGGCTACACCTTC.